Listed below are T cell receptor beta chains from one sample, sequenced in a study of CD8 T cells in ankylosing spondylitis. MiXCR, applied by TCRdb to the 5' RACE reads, yields one record per CDR3 protein. The profile covers approximately 220,000 distinct CDR3 sequences, with around 19% appearing a single time and more than 40% taken by the ten largest. The sequenced sample was blood, either unsorted or a sorted T cell fraction (not recorded which). Receptors were obtained from a male donor with ankylosing spondylitis. Each CDR3 is given with its conserved first and last residue. The order of the fields is D gene, V gene, J gene, clone size, CDR3 protein, CDR3 DNA. A D gene is named only where the DNA matches it firmly. The size of a clone is reported for some rows only, either as once, few or many, or as a class for expanded clones.

TRBD1	TRBV5-1	TRBJ2-7	few	CASSFRTGGGYEQYF	TGCGCCAGCAGCTTCCGGACAGGGGGCGGCTACGAGCAGTACTTC
NA	TRBV4-3	TRBJ1-2	NA	CASSQDNSDNYGYTF	TGCGCCAGCAGCCAAGATAACAGCGATAACTATGGCTACACCTTC
NA	TRBV2	TRBJ2-1	few	CASRSNEQFF	TGTGCCAGCAGGAGCAATGAGCAGTTCTTC
TRBD2	TRBV7-9	TRBJ2-3	NA	CASSPASGGDDTQYF	TGTGCCAGCAGCCCAGCTAGCGGGGGGGATGATACGCAGTATTTT
NA	TRBV5-6	TRBJ2-1	few	CASQNERDSYNEQFF	TGTGCCAGCCAAAATGAACGGGATTCCTACAATGAGCAGTTCTTC
NA	TRBV3-1	TRBJ2-5	NA	CASSTPGTKETQYF	TGTGCCAGCAGCACGCCCGGGACGAAAGAGACCCAGTACTTC
NA	TRBV29-1	TRBJ2-7	few	CSVEVAVESYEQYF	TGCAGCGTTGAGGTCGCGGTGGAATCCTACGAGCAGTACTTC
TRBD1	TRBV5-1	TRBJ1-6	many	CASSSSGTDNSPLHF	TGCGCCAGCAGCTCCTCCGGGACAGATAATTCACCCCTCCACTTT
NA	TRBV10-3	TRBJ2-1	few	CAISESWARGVNEQFF	TGTGCCATCAGTGAGTCGTGGGCCAGGGGGGTGAATGAGCAGTTCTTC
NA	TRBV29-1	TRBJ2-2	few	CSVASPFTNTGELFF	TGCAGCGTTGCTTCCCCATTTACGAACACCGGGGAGCTGTTTTTT
NA	TRBV25-1	TRBJ2-1	few	CASSEEGGGSYNEQFF	TGTGCCAGCAGTGAGGAGGGGGGAGGGAGCTACAATGAGCAGTTCTTC
NA	TRBV4-3	TRBJ1-3	many	CASSQDARSSGNTIYF	TGCGCCAGCAGCCAAGATGCGAGGAGCTCTGGAAACACCATATATTTT
TRBD1	TRBV2	TRBJ1-5	NA	CATRDSTNQPQHF	TGTGCCACCCGGGACAGCACAAATCAGCCCCAGCATTTT
NA	TRBV7-9	TRBJ2-7	NA	CASTLGDEQYF	TGTGCCAGCACCCTGGGGGACGAGCAGTACTTC
TRBD1	TRBV2	TRBJ2-4	NA	CASSDYPGQGRVDAVDIQYF	TGTGCCAGCAGTGACTATCCGGGACAGGGTCGGGTGGATGCCGTGGACATTCAGTACTTC
TRBD2	TRBV10-3	TRBJ2-7	NA	CAISDTGLAVSYEQYF	TGTGCCATCAGTGACACGGGACTAGCGGTCTCCTACGAGCAGTACTTC
TRBD2	TRBV20-1	TRBJ2-5	NA	CSQDVSSGRPTQETQYF	TGCAGCCAAGACGTATCTAGCGGGAGGCCCACTCAAGAGACCCAGTACTTC
TRBD1	TRBV4-3	TRBJ2-7	few	CASSQDRGRFYEQYF	TGCGCCAGCAGCCAGGACAGGGGGCGATTCTACGAGCAGTACTTC
NA	TRBV18	TRBJ1-2	NA	CASSPGDGYGYTF	TGTGCCAGCTCACCGGGGGATGGCTATGGCTACACCTTC
NA	TRBV6-5	TRBJ2-2	few	CASSYETEDTGELFF	TGTGCCAGCAGTTATGAGACAGAAGACACCGGGGAGCTGTTTTTT
TRBD2	TRBV18	TRBJ2-3	NA	CASSPSQREETDTQYF	TGTGCCAGCTCACCCTCTCAGCGGGAGGAAACAGATACGCAGTATTTT
NA	TRBV20-1	TRBJ1-2	many	CSARDYRQVYGYTF	TGCAGTGCTAGAGATTATAGACAGGTCTATGGCTACACCTTC
NA	TRBV6-2/TRBV6-3	TRBJ1-1	NA	CATDSNTEAFF	TGTGCCACGGACTCGAACACTGAAGCTTTCTTT
NA	TRBV5-4	TRBJ2-5	once	CASSTSWGQETQYF	TGTGCCAGCAGCACGAGTTGGGGACAAGAGACCCAGTACTTC
TRBD1	TRBV5-1	TRBJ2-5	few	CASSEGTGGAQETQYF	TGCGCCAGCAGCGAAGGGACAGGGGGGGCCCAAGAGACCCAGTACTTC
NA	TRBV20-1	TRBJ2-7	many	CSARVVPSPGRGSYEQYF	TGCAGTGCTAGAGTTGTCCCCTCGCCCGGTCGGGGGTCCTACGAGCAGTACTTC
NA	TRBV7-8	TRBJ1-1	many	CASSLFQGMNTEAFF	TGTGCCAGCAGCTTATTTCAGGGAATGAACACTGAAGCTTTCTTT
TRBD1	TRBV2	TRBJ2-7	many	CASSEGDSYEQYF	TGTGCCAGCAGTGAAGGGGACAGCTACGAGCAGTACTTC
NA	TRBV12-3/TRBV12-4	TRBJ2-7	many	CASSWTDSYEQYF	TGTGCCAGCAGTTGGACAGACTCCTACGAGCAGTACTTC
TRBD2	TRBV28	TRBJ2-7	NA	CASSPTSGMNLGHFFEQYF	TGTGCCAGCAGTCCCACTAGCGGGATGAATCTGGGGCACTTCTTCGAGCAGTACTTC
TRBD1	TRBV29-1	TRBJ2-1	many	CSVAGTGSTSSYNEQFF	TGCAGCGTAGCCGGGACAGGGTCTACCAGCTCCTACAATGAGCAGTTCTTC
NA	TRBV12-3/TRBV12-4	TRBJ1-4	NA	CASSLAYGATNEKLFF	TGTGCCAGCAGTCTCGCCTACGGTGCAACTAATGAAAAACTGTTTTTT
TRBD1	TRBV15	TRBJ1-1	NA	CATSVRDRVLEAFF	TGTGCCACCAGCGTCCGGGACAGGGTTTTAGAAGCTTTCTTT
NA	TRBV7-9	TRBJ2-7	few	CASSISGTGYEQYF	TGTGCCAGCAGCATATCCGGGACGGGCTACGAGCAGTACTTC
TRBD1	TRBV5-6	TRBJ1-1	many	CASSLATQGDWGTEAFF	TGTGCCAGCAGCTTGGCCACACAGGGGGATTGGGGCACTGAAGCTTTCTTT
NA	TRBV29-1	TRBJ2-1	few	CSVDSINEQFF	TGCAGCGTTGATTCCATCAATGAGCAGTTCTTC
TRBD1	TRBV7-2	TRBJ2-3	NA	CASSLQGADTQYF	TGTGCCAGCAGTCTACAGGGGGCAGATACGCAGTATTTT
NA	TRBV6-5	TRBJ1-1	NA	CASSYGGANTEAFF	TGTGCCAGCAGTTACGGGGGCGCGAACACTGAAGCTTTCTTT
NA	TRBV9	TRBJ1-5	NA	CASSVNGGVNQPQHF	TGTGCCAGCAGCGTAAACGGGGGAGTCAATCAGCCCCAGCATTTT
NA	TRBV12-3/TRBV12-4	TRBJ1-1	NA	CASSYSENTEAFF	TGTGCCAGCAGTTACTCAGAGAACACTGAAGCTTTCTTT
NA	TRBV4-2	TRBJ2-3	many	CASSQEYGEGTDTQYF	TGTGCCAGCAGCCAAGAGTACGGGGAAGGGACAGATACGCAGTATTTT
TRBD1	TRBV7-2	TRBJ1-1	few	CASSPHYYSRDRGGINTEAFF	TGTGCCAGCAGCCCACACTACTACTCTCGCGACAGGGGTGGGATAAACACTGAAGCTTTCTTT
NA	TRBV12-3/TRBV12-4	TRBJ1-1	few	CASSPRDRIRGGAFF	TGTGCCAGCAGTCCCCGCGACAGGATTAGAGGGGGAGCTTTCTTT
TRBD2	TRBV5-1	TRBJ2-7	NA	CASRGSGTHEQYF	TGCGCCAGCAGGGGTAGCGGGACCCACGAGCAGTACTTC
NA	TRBV6-2/TRBV6-3	TRBJ2-1	NA	CASSWGEHNEQFF	TGTGCCAGCAGTTGGGGCGAACACAATGAGCAGTTCTTC
NA	TRBV20-1	TRBJ2-3	few	CSALGTSSTDTQYF	TGCAGTGCCCTGGGCACATCTAGCACAGATACGCAGTATTTT